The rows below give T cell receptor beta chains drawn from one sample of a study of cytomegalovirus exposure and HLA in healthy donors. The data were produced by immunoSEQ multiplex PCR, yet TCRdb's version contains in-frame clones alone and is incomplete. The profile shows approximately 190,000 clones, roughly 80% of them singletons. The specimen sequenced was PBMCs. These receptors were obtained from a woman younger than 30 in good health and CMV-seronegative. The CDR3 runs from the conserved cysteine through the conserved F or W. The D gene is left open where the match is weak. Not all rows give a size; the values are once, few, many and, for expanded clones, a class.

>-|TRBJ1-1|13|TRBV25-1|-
TGTGCCAGCGCATTAGCCTGGAACACTGAAGCTTTCTTT
CASALAWNTEAFF
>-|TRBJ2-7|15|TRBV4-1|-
TGCGCCAGCAGCCAAGATTATTCTAGCTCCTACGAGCAGTACTTC
CASSQDYSSSYEQYF
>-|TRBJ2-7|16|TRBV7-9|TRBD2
TGTGCCAGCAGCTTCCCGCGCGGGAGAGGGTCCTACGAGCAGTACTTC
CASSFPRGRGSYEQYF
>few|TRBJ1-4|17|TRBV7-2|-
TGTGCCAGCAGCTTAGCGCCTCAAAGGGGGGGAGGTGAAAAACTGTTTTTT
CASSLAPQRGGGEKLFF
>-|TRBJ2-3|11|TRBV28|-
TGTGCCAGCAGTCTCGGTGGTACGCAGTATTTT
CASSLGGTQYF
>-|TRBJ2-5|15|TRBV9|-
TGTGCCAGCAGCGTAGGTCTCAGGGGATTGGAGACCCAGTACTTC
CASSVGLRGLETQYF
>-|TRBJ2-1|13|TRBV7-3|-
TGTGCCGTCGTACGCGGGGAGCCTCCTGAGCAGTTCTTC
CAVVRGEPPEQFF
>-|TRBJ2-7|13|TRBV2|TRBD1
TGTGCCAGCCTGAGGACAGGCCGGGGAGAGCAGTACTTC
CASLRTGRGEQYF
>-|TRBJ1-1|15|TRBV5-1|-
TGCGCCAGCAGCCGCCCGACAGGTATGAACACTGAAGCTTTCTTT
CASSRPTGMNTEAFF
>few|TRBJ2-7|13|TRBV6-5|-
TGTGCCAGCAAGGTCAGGGGTTCCTACGAGCAGTACTTC
CASKVRGSYEQYF
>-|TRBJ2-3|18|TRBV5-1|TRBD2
TGCGCCAGCAGCTTGCTCGGTCTAGCGGGACTGGACACAGATACGCAGTATTTT
CASSLLGLAGLDTDTQYF
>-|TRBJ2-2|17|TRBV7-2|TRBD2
TGTGCCAGCAGCCTGGGACTAGCGGGAGGATTTACCGGGGAGCTGTTTTTT
CASSLGLAGGFTGELFF
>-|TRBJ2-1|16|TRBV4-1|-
TGCGCCAGCAGCCAAGAGAGAGTCCCCCCGGACAATGAGCAGTTCTTC
CASSQERVPPDNEQFF
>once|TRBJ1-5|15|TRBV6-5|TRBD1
TGTGCCAGCAGTAATGGACAGGGAAGCAATCAGCCCCAGCATTTT
CASSNGQGSNQPQHF
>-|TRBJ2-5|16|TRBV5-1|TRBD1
TGCGCCAGCAGCTTACAAGGACAGGGGGCTGTGGAGACCCAGTACTTC
CASSLQGQGAVETQYF